This T cell receptor beta chain was identified during a study of T cell repertoires in cytomegalovirus infection. Study as a whole: Matching HLA type, along with CMV infection, was indicated by public TCR beta signatures.

This clonotype was picked up many times. What it recognizes is unknown. Germline-derived CDR1 and CDR2 are MNHEY and SVGAGI. Trimming at V came to 5 bases and at J to 4 bases, leaving 8 bases not matched to a gene. The CDR3 totals 15 residues. Study results and caveats: HLA-C-restricted TCR beta clonotypes specific for CMV led the ex vivo response. Accumulated public TCR beta family frequency recognized individuals carrying CMV together with the relevant HLA.

TCRdb re-derived calls from the reads in MiXCR, one entry per CDR3 protein. This sample has about 140,000 distinct CDR3 sequences, with roughly 6.5% found just once. This TCR was sampled from a human donor in good health (CMV status not recorded). Some clones in this sample may be carry-over from other donors' samples. Sequencing used PBMCs. The rearrangement uses TRBV6-5 and TRBJ2-7; 10 bases agree with TRBD2. The CDR3 region is CASSQGLAGEYEQYF. The CDR3 DNA follows: TGTGCCAGCAGTCAAGGGCTAGCGGGGGAGTACGAGCAGTACTTC.